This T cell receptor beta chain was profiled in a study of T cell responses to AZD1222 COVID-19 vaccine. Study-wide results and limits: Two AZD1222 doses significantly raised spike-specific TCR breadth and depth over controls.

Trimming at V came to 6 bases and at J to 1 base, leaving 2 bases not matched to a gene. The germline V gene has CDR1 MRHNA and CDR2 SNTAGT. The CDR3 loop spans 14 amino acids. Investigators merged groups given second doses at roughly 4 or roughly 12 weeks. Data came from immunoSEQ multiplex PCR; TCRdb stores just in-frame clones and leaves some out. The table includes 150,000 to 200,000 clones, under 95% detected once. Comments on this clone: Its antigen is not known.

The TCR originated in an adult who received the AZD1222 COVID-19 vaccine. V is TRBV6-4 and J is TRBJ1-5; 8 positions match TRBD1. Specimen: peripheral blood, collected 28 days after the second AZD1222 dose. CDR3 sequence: CASRTGESNQPQHF. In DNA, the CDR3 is TGTGCCAGCAGGACAGGGGAGAGCAATCAGCCCCAGCATTTT.